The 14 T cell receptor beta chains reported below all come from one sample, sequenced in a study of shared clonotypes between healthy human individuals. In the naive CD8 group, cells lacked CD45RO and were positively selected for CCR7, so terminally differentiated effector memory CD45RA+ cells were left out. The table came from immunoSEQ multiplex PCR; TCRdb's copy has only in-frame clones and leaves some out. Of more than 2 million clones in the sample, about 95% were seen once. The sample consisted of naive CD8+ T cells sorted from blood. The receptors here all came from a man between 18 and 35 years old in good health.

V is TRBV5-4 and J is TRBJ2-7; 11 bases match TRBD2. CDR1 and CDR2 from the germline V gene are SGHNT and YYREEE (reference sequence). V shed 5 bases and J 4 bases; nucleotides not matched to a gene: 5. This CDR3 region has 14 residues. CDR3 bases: TGTGCCAGCAGGATAGCGGGAGGGCCGTACGAGCAGTACTTC. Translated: CASRIAGGPYEQYF.

The chain's CDR3 is CASSAGNYEQYF. The CDR3 DNA follows: TGTGCCAGCAGCGCTGGGAACTACGAGCAGTACTTC. The chain recombines TRBV9 with TRBJ2-7; no clear D. The V end lost 3 bases, the J end lost 3 bases, and 7 bases lay between the germline ends. This CDR3 has 12 residues. Germline CDR1 SGDLS, CDR2 YYNGEE.

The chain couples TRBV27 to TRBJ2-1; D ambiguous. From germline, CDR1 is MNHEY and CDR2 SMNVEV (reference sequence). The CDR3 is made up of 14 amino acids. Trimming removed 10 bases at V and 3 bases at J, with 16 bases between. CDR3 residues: CATNPLGNYNEQFF. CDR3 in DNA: TGTGCCACCAATCCCCTCGGAAACTACAATGAGCAGTTCTTC.

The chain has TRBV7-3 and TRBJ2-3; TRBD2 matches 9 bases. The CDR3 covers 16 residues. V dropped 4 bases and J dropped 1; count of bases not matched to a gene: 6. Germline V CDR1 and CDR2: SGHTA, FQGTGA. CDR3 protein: CASSSDLAGGTDTQYF. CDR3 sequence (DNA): TGTGCCAGCAGCTCCGACTTAGCGGGGGGCACAGATACGCAGTATTTT.

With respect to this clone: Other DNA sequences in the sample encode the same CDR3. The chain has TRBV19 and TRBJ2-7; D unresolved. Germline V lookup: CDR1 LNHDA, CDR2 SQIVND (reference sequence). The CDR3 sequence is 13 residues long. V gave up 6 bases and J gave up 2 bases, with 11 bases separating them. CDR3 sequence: CASSPGLPYEQYF. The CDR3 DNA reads TGTGCCAGTAGCCCGGGCCTGCCCTACGAGCAGTACTTC.

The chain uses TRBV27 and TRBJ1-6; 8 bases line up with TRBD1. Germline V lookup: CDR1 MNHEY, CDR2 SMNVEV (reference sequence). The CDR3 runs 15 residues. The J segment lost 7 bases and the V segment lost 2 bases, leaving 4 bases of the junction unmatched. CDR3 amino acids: CASSLGQGANSPLHF. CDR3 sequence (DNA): TGTGCCAGCAGTTTAGGGCAGGGGGCAAATTCACCCCTCCACTTT.

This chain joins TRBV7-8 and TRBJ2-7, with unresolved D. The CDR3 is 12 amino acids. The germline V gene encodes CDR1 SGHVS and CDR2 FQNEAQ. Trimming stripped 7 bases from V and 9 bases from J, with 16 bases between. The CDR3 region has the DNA TGTGCCAGCACCCCGACAAAAACGGGGCAGTACTTC. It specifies CASTPTKTGQYF.

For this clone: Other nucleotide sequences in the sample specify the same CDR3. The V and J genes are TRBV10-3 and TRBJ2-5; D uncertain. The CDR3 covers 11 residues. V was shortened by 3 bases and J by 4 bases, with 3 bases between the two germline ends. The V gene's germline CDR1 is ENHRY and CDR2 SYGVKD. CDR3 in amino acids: CAISDGETQYF. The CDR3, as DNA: TGTGCCATCAGTGACGGAGAGACCCAGTACTTC.

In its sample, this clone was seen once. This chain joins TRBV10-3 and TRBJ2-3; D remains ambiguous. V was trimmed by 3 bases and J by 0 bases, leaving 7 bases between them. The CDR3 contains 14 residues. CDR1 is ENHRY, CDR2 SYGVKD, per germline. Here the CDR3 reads CAISDVDSTDTQYF. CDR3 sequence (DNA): TGTGCCATCAGTGATGTAGATAGCACAGATACGCAGTATTTT.

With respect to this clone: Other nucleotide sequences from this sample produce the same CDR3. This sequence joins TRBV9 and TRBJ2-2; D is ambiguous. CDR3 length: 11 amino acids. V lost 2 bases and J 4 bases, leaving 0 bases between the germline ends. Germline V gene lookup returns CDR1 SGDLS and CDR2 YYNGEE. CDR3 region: CASSVTGELFF. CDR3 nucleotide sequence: TGTGCCAGCAGCGTCACCGGGGAGCTGTTTTTT.

The CDR3 here is CASSYLPSGVRDTQYF. DNA for the CDR3: TGTGCCAGCAGTTACCTCCCCAGCGGAGTACGAGATACGCAGTATTTT. The rearrangement uses TRBV6-5 and TRBJ2-3, with a possible D match to TRBD2 (5 bases). The V and J ends lost 2 bases and 5 bases respectively, with 17 bases between them. Germline CDR1 is MNHEY and CDR2 is SVGAGI. The CDR3 is 16 amino acids.

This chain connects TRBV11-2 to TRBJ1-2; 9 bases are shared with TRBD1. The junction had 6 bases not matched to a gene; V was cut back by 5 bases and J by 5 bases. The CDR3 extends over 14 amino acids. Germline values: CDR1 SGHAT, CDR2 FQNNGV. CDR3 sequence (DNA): TGTGCCAGCAGCACAGGACAGGGGCGTTATGGCTACACCTTC. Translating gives CASSTGQGRYGYTF. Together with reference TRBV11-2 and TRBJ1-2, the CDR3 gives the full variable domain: EAGVAQSPRYKIIEKRQSVAFWCNPISGHATLYWYQQILGQGPKLLIQFQNNGVVDDSQLPKDRFSAERLKGVDSTLKIQPAKLEDSAVYLCASSTGQGRYGYTFGSGTRLTVV.

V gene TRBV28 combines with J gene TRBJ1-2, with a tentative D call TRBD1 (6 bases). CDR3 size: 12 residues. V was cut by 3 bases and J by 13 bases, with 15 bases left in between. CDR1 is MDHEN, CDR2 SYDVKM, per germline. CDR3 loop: CASSFPDRFGTF. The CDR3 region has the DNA TGTGCCAGCAGTTTTCCGGACAGATTTGGCACCTTC.

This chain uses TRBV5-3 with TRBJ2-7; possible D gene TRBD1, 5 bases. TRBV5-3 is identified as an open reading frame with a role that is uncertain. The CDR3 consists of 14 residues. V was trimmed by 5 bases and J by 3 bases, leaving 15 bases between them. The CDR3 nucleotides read TGTGCCAGAAGGCACTACGGACAAAACTACGAGCAGTACTTC. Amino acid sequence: CARRHYGQNYEQYF.